This T cell receptor (beta chain) is drawn from a study of blood T cell repertoires in COVID-19. At the level of the study: Material from acute and convalescent COVID-19 was sourced from the United States, Italy and Spain. T cells, B-cell-depleted T cells, or PBMCs provided the cDNA or gDNA that served as material.

V lost 2 bases and J 0 bases, leaving 11 bases between the germline ends. This CDR3 region has 16 residues. Germline V gene lookup returns CDR1 MNHEY and CDR2 SMNVEV (reference sequence). Sequencing was performed with immunoSEQ multiplex PCR; in TCRdb, only in-frame clones are kept and a portion is missing. The sample has under 250,000 clones, roughly 88% seen once. This clonotype originated in a woman of 80 years or more with COVID-19, enrolled during active disease. The J gene is TRBJ1-3, the V gene TRBV27; D ambiguous. The sequenced material came from peripheral blood. CDR3 residues: CASSLGRPNSGNTIYF. CDR3 DNA sequence: TGTGCCAGCAGTTTAGGCAGGCCGAACTCTGGAAACACCATATATTTT.